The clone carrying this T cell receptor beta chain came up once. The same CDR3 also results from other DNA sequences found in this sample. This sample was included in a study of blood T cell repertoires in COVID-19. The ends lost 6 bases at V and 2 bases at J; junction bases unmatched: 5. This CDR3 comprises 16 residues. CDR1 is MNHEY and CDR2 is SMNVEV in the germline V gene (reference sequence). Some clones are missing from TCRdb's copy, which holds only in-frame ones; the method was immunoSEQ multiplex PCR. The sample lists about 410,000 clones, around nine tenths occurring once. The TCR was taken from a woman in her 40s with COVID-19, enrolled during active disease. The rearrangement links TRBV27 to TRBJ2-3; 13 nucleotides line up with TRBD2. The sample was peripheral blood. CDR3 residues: CASSSLAGGPTDTQYF. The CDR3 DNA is TGTGCCAGCAGCTCACTAGCGGGAGGGCCCACAGATACGCAGTATTTT.